This is a list of T cell receptor beta chains from one sample in a study of blood T cells in healthy people across ages. TCRdb reanalysed the 5' RACE reads using MiXCR and keeps one entry per CDR3 protein. The data contain roughly 680,000 distinct CDR3 sequences, about 50% of them singletons. Sequenced: blood. These receptor sequences come from an elderly woman in good health. Each CDR3 is given with its conserved first and last residue. Fields, in order: D gene, J gene, clone size, V gene, CDR3 protein, CDR3 DNA. D genes are given only for firm matches. Not all rows give a size; the values are once, few, many and, for expanded clones, a class.

TRBD1 TRBJ2-3 few TRBV12-3/TRBV12-4 CASILTGADTQYF TGTGCCAGCATTCTCACAGGGGCAGATACGCAGTATTTT
TRBD2 TRBJ2-7 many TRBV7-9 CAVRTSGIYEQYF TGTGCCGTACGGACTAGCGGGATCTACGAGCAGTACTTC
- TRBJ2-3 many TRBV24-1 CATSGDRGTSTDTQYF TGTGCCACCAGTGGAGATAGGGGGACTAGCACAGATACGCAGTATTTT
- TRBJ2-1 many TRBV7-3 CASSLVVGVGNEQFF TGTGCCAGCAGCTTAGTGGTCGGGGTGGGGAATGAGCAGTTCTTC
TRBD1 TRBJ2-4 - TRBV20-1 CSAARDRAKNIQYF TGCAGTGCCGCGAGGGACAGAGCCAAAAACATTCAGTACTTC
- TRBJ2-1 many TRBV6-2/TRBV6-3 CASSYGLLAYNEQFF TGTGCCAGCAGTTACGGGTTGTTAGCTTACAATGAGCAGTTCTTC
- TRBJ2-5 once TRBV5-5 CASSSPLATQETQYF TGTGCCAGCAGCTCCCCGCTTGCGACCCAAGAGACCCAGTACTTC
- TRBJ1-4 once TRBV20-1 CSAPPRLKGQTLGSTNEKLFF TGCAGTGCTCCCCCCCGCCTTAAAGGACAAACGCTTGGATCAACTAATGAAAAACTGTTTTTT
TRBD2 TRBJ2-1 - TRBV5-1 CASSAGLAGNSYNEQFF TGCGCCAGCAGCGCGGGACTAGCGGGAAATTCCTACAATGAGCAGTTCTTC
- TRBJ2-2 - TRBV7-2 CASSPTTVPGELFF TGTGCCAGCAGCCCGACCACAGTCCCCGGGGAGCTGTTTTTT
TRBD1 TRBJ2-7 - TRBV6-6 CASSLGQGGYNEQYF TGTGCCAGCAGTTTGGGACAGGGGGGTTACAATGAGCAGTACTTC
- TRBJ2-3 many TRBV12-3/TRBV12-4 CASSFSDTQYF TGTGCCAGCAGTTTTTCAGATACGCAGTATTTT
- TRBJ2-3 - TRBV5-1 CASSLDSDTDTQYF TGCGCCAGCAGTTTAGACTCGGACACAGATACGCAGTATTTT
TRBD2 TRBJ2-3 - TRBV6-5 CASNSRGRVDTQYF TGTGCCAGCAATTCACGCGGGAGGGTGGATACGCAGTATTTT
- TRBJ1-4 - TRBV4-2 CASSPLVGGTNEKLFF TGTGCCAGCAGCCCGCTAGTCGGAGGGACTAATGAAAAACTGTTTTTT